Listed below are T cell receptor beta chains from one sample, sequenced in a study of vaccination and CD4 T cells after COVID-19. TCRdb recomputed calls from the PCR reads with MiXCR, one row per CDR3 protein. The table lists some 15,000 distinct CDR3 sequences, 40% to 65% of them singletons. Their recognized antigens are unknown. The input for sequencing was CD4+ T cells from blood, cultured in vitro, taken before SARS-CoV-2 vaccination. The receptor source for this set is a human donor who had recovered from COVID-19. The CDR3 runs from the conserved cysteine through the conserved F or W. The D gene is left open where the match is weak. For some rows the clone size is stated as once, few or many, or as a class when expanded; others skip it.

>.|TRBV11-3|TRBJ2-7|14|.
CASSLAASLYEQYF
TGTGCCAGCAGCTTGGCCGCTAGTTTGTACGAGCAGTACTTC
>.|TRBV28|TRBJ1-1|14|.
CASKLPPVNTEAFF
TGTGCCAGCAAACTCCCTCCTGTAAACACTGAAGCTTTCTTT
>.|TRBV27|TRBJ1-2|12|.
CASSQSGVSYTF
TGTGCCAGCAGTCAATCCGGTGTAAGCTACACCTTC
>TRBD1|TRBV7-6|TRBJ1-5|15|.
CASSSDRGLGQPRHF
TGTGCCAGCAGCTCGGACAGGGGGTTAGGTCAGCCCCGGCATTTT
>TRBD1|TRBV27|TRBJ2-5|16|.
CASRGTGTLLEETQYF
TGTGCCAGCAGGGGGACAGGGACTCTTCTAGAAGAGACCCAGTACTTC
>.|TRBV6-4|TRBJ2-3|16|.
CASSDSSFGSTDTQYF
TGTGCCAGCAGTGACTCCTCCTTCGGCAGCACAGATACGCAGTATTTT
>TRBD1|TRBV11-3|TRBJ2-3|17|.
CASSSVWDRESTDTQYF
TGTGCCAGCAGCTCTGTGTGGGACAGGGAAAGCACAGATACGCAGTATTTT
>TRBD2|TRBV20-1|TRBJ2-5|14|.
CSASPWREVRTQYF
TGCAGTGCTAGCCCCTGGCGGGAGGTCCGGACCCAGTACTTC
>.|TRBV27|TRBJ2-7|16|.
CASSLGGVSGKYEQYF
TGTGCCAGCAGTTTAGGAGGAGTTAGTGGAAAATACGAGCAGTACTTC
>TRBD2|TRBV7-9|TRBJ2-3|15|.
CASSPISGGIDTQYF
TGTGCCAGCAGCCCCATAAGCGGGGGAATAGATACGCAGTATTTT
>.|TRBV5-1|TRBJ2-5|15|.
CASSLEAGDRKTQYF
TGCGCCAGCAGCTTGGAGGCAGGGGATCGGAAGACCCAGTACTTC
>.|TRBV12-3/TRBV12-4|TRBJ1-1|13|.
CASSLRGDTEAFF
TGTGCCAGCAGTTTGCGTGGCGACACTGAAGCTTTCTTT
>TRBD1|TRBV7-3|TRBJ2-1|15|.
CASSKTGEVYNEQFF
TGTGCCAGCAGCAAAACAGGGGAAGTTTACAATGAGCAGTTCTTC
>TRBD1|TRBV19|TRBJ2-5|13|.
CASSIRGQETQYF
TGTGCCAGTAGTATCAGGGGGCAAGAGACCCAGTACTTC
>.|TRBV6-1|TRBJ1-1|16|.
CASSEAAGITNTEAFF
TGTGCCAGCAGTGAAGCGGCAGGGATAACGAACACTGAAGCTTTCTTT
>.|TRBV7-9|TRBJ1-4|12|.
CASSPGPEKLFF
TGTGCCAGCAGCCCGGGCCCCGAAAAACTGTTTTTT
>.|TRBV19|TRBJ1-2|12|few
CASSISGYGYTF
TGTGCCAGTAGTATAAGTGGGTATGGCTACACCTTC
>.|TRBV2|TRBJ1-1|16|.
CASRMATGQMNTEAFF
TGTGCCAGCAGGATGGCGACAGGACAAATGAACACTGAAGCTTTCTTT
>.|TRBV19|TRBJ2-7|14|.
CASSPTTVSYEQYF
TGTGCCAGTAGTCCGACGACAGTATCCTACGAGCAGTACTTC
>.|TRBV20-1|TRBJ2-7|11|.
CSAPDIYEQYF
TGCAGTGCTCCAGACATCTACGAGCAGTACTTC
>.|TRBV20-1|TRBJ1-1|13|.
CSARPPLNTEAFF
TGCAGTGCTAGACCGCCTTTGAACACTGAAGCTTTCTTT
>.|TRBV7-9|TRBJ1-1|15|.
CASSPRGAMNTEAFF
TGTGCCAGCAGCCCCCGGGGGGCCATGAACACTGAAGCTTTCTTT
>.|TRBV7-9|TRBJ2-4|15|.
CASSLTGGAKNIQYF
TGTGCCAGCAGCCTCACCGGCGGGGCCAAAAACATTCAGTACTTC
>TRBD1|TRBV6-1|TRBJ1-5|13|.
CASSMGQNQPQHF
TGTGCCAGCAGTATGGGACAGAATCAGCCCCAGCATTTT
>TRBD1|TRBV7-8|TRBJ1-2|15|few
CASSLGQTSGYGYTF
TGTGCCAGCAGCTTGGGACAGACCTCAGGCTATGGCTACACCTTC
>TRBD1|TRBV6-2/TRBV6-3|TRBJ1-2|14|medium-sized
CASTPDRGVRGYTF
TGTGCCAGCACCCCTGACAGGGGAGTTAGGGGCTACACCTTC
>TRBD2|TRBV28|TRBJ2-3|14|.
CASSGTSVTDTQYF
TGTGCCAGCAGTGGGACTAGCGTTACAGATACGCAGTATTTT
>.|TRBV11-2|TRBJ2-5|14|.
CASSLMTSQETQYF
TGTGCCAGCAGCTTAATGACTAGCCAAGAGACCCAGTACTTC
>TRBD1|TRBV11-3|TRBJ1-1|15|.
CASSIRQGGGSEAFF
TGTGCCAGCAGCATCAGACAGGGGGGAGGATCTGAAGCTTTCTTT
>.|TRBV19|TRBJ1-5|16|.
CASTTTWVARGQPQHF
TGTGCCAGTACCACTACCTGGGTGGCCCGGGGGCAGCCCCAGCATTTT
>.|TRBV19|TRBJ2-5|12|large
CASRDRYETQYF
TGTGCCAGTCGCGACCGGTATGAGACCCAGTACTTC
>TRBD2|TRBV2|TRBJ2-3|16|.
CASRDLGLAVADTQYF
TGTGCCAGCAGGGACCTGGGACTAGCGGTGGCAGATACGCAGTATTTT
>TRBD1|TRBV6-1|TRBJ1-5|13|.
CASSDDRGWPQHF
TGTGCCAGCAGTGACGACAGGGGGTGGCCCCAGCATTTT
>TRBD1|TRBV6-1|TRBJ2-7|14|.
CASSADGTVHEQYF
TGTGCCAGCAGTGCCGATGGGACAGTCCACGAGCAGTACTTC
>TRBD1|TRBV20-1|TRBJ1-2|14|few
CSARDHTGGDGYTF
TGCAGTGCTAGAGATCATACAGGGGGCGATGGCTACACCTTC
>.|TRBV24-1|TRBJ2-1|15|.
CATSDGGGADNEQFF
TGTGCCACCAGTGATGGGGGGGGGGCCGACAATGAGCAGTTCTTC
>.|TRBV7-2|TRBJ1-2|13|.
CASSSNREAAYTF
TGTGCCAGCAGCTCCAACAGGGAAGCAGCCTACACCTTC
>TRBD2|TRBV5-4|TRBJ2-7|15|.
CASSLVGGGNYEQYF
TGTGCCAGCAGCTTGGTAGGCGGGGGGAACTACGAGCAGTACTTC
>.|TRBV7-9|TRBJ1-5|12|.
CASSLYFGPQHF
TGTGCCAGCAGCCTATACTTTGGGCCCCAGCATTTT
>TRBD1|TRBV20-1|TRBJ1-5|15|.
CSARERDRAYQPQHF
TGCAGTGCTAGAGAAAGGGACAGGGCCTATCAGCCCCAGCATTTT
>.|TRBV5-6|TRBJ2-5|13|.
CASSRTRLETQYF
TGTGCCAGCAGCCGGACACGGTTGGAGACCCAGTACTTC
>.|TRBV7-9|TRBJ1-2|12|.
CASSFRDRGYTF
TGTGCCAGCAGCTTCCGGGACCGCGGCTACACCTTC
>.|TRBV2|TRBJ1-1|11|.
CASSEWRGAFF
TGTGCCAGCAGTGAATGGCGGGGGGCTTTCTTT
>.|TRBV12-3/TRBV12-4|TRBJ1-2|12|once
CASRRDFYGYTF
TGTGCCAGCAGACGGGACTTTTATGGCTACACCTTC
>.|TRBV20-1|TRBJ1-6|17|.
CSARRVEGTGDSSPLHF
TGCAGTGCTAGACGAGTGGAGGGAACCGGGGATAGTTCACCCCTCCACTTT
>.|TRBV12-3/TRBV12-4|TRBJ2-3|17|.
CASRTLPQTLSTDTQYF
TGTGCCAGCAGGACCCTCCCTCAGACTCTTAGCACAGATACGCAGTATTTT
>.|TRBV7-3|TRBJ1-2|14|few
CASSLTDSNYGYTF
TGTGCCAGCAGCTTGACGGACAGTAACTATGGCTACACCTTC
>.|TRBV6-1|TRBJ2-2|15|once
CASRAVRGNTGELFF
TGTGCCAGCAGAGCAGTACGGGGGAACACCGGGGAGCTGTTTTTT
>TRBD2|TRBV10-3|TRBJ2-1|16|.
CAISEGTGGSYNEQFF
TGTGCCATCAGTGAGGGCACCGGGGGGTCCTACAATGAGCAGTTCTTC
>.|TRBV7-2|TRBJ2-7|15|few
CASSFYQGQLGEQYF
TGTGCCAGCAGCTTTTACCAGGGCCAGCTTGGCGAGCAGTACTTC
>.|TRBV7-8|TRBJ1-2|15|few
CASSLSLRGGKGYTF
TGTGCCAGCAGCTTATCATTAAGAGGGGGTAAAGGCTACACCTTC
>.|TRBV7-3|TRBJ2-1|15|.
CASSSQGNSYNEQFF
TGTGCCAGCAGCTCCCAGGGGAACTCCTACAATGAGCAGTTCTTC
>TRBD1|TRBV5-1|TRBJ1-1|16|.
CASSSGTGQMNTEAFF
TGCGCCAGCAGCTCGGGGACAGGGCAAATGAACACTGAAGCTTTCTTT
>.|TRBV7-2|TRBJ2-5|15|.
CASSLQGAGRETQYF
TGTGCCAGCAGCTTACAAGGCGCGGGTCGGGAGACCCAGTACTTC
>.|TRBV12-3/TRBV12-4|TRBJ2-5|15|.
CASNLRSGVQETQYF
TGTGCCAGCAACCTCCGTAGCGGAGTCCAAGAGACCCAGTACTTC